This T cell receptor beta chain was recovered during a study of cytomegalovirus exposure and HLA in healthy donors. This CDR3 has 15 residues. Germline lookup yields CDR1 LNHNV and CDR2 YYDKDF (reference sequence). V lost 5 bases to trimming and J lost 2 bases, with 15 bases between them. Study-level results: Upon later analysis, TCR association rates were observed to vary by HLA locus, being highest for DRB1 and lowest for HLA-C. Several of the most significant clusters appeared, in a later analysis, to be linked to common viral pathogens. HLA alleles were associated with fewer than 20,000 TCR beta sequences in a later analysis at 0.05 false discovery rate.

Of note for this clone: Antigen unknown.

PCR used 60 Vbeta primers and 13 Jbeta primers. TCRdb's table, derived via immunoSEQ multiplex PCR, lists solely in-frame clones and lacks some. This listing includes about 140,000 clones. The clonotype originates from a woman between 18 and 30 years old in good health and CMV-seronegative. Sequenced sample: PBMCs. The chain has TRBV15 and TRBJ1-2, with a tentative D call TRBD1 (5 bases). The CDR3 DNA is TGTGCCACCAGCGGGGGGGACGGGGTAAACTATGGCTACACCTTC. Residues: CATSGGDGVNYGYTF.